These 19 T cell receptor beta chains share one sample of origin, sequenced in a study of control samples from healthy donors and cancer patients. The method was immunoSEQ multiplex PCR; TCRdb's version includes in-frame clones alone and lacks a portion of them. The sample has some 11,000 clones, roughly 94% seen once. The source material was PBMCs. These receptors originate from a man in his 70s with head and neck cancer.

The chain joins TRBV5-1 to TRBJ2-7, with 8 bases matching TRBD2. Trimming removed 0 bases from V and 1 base from J; junction bases left unmatched: 15. Germline values: CDR1 SGHRS, CDR2 YFSETQ. The CDR3 has 19 amino acids. The CDR3 nucleotides read TGCGCCAGCAGCTTGGCCACTTGGCAAAGCGGGAGATGGTCCTACGAGCAGTACTTC. It codes for CASSLATWQSGRWSYEQYF.

The rearrangement links TRBV19 to TRBJ1-2; maybe TRBD1 (6 bases). This CDR3 contains 15 residues. Germline CDR1 LNHDA, CDR2 SQIVND (reference sequence). The ends were cut back, 6 bases at V and 0 bases at J, with 14 bases in the middle. DNA for the CDR3: TGTGCCAGTAGGAACCGGGACACCTCTAACTATGGCTACACCTTC. This sequence encodes CASRNRDTSNYGYTF.

The chain has TRBV19 and TRBJ2-7; TRBD2 matches 11 bases. J gave up 1 base and V 3 bases, and 2 bases lay outside the gene matches. This CDR3 has 15 amino acids. Germline V CDR1 and CDR2: LNHDA, SQIVND (reference sequence). In nucleotides, the CDR3 is TGTGCCAGTAGTATTACTAGCGGGAGTTCCTACGAGCAGTACTTC. Amino acids: CASSITSGSSYEQYF.

The V gene is TRBV7-8, the J gene TRBJ2-3; 9 bases fit TRBD2. The CDR3 sequence is 12 residues long. V was clipped by 1 base and J by 14 bases; unmatched bases: 4. Germline CDR1 and CDR2: SGHVS and FQNEAQ. The CDR3 protein is CASSLEGTSWYF. CDR3 DNA sequence: TGTGCCAGCAGCTTAGAGGGGACTAGCTGGTATTTT.

The chain is built from TRBV2 and TRBJ1-5; D is uncertain. The V and J ends lost 3 bases and 2 bases respectively, with 11 bases between them. This CDR3 is 15 amino acids long. CDR1 is SNHLY and CDR2 is FYNNEI in the germline V gene. CDR3 sequence reads: CASSDFLPGNQPQHF. The CDR3 DNA reads as TGTGCCAGCAGTGATTTTCTACCGGGCAATCAGCCCCAGCATTTT.

V is TRBV28 and J is TRBJ1-2, with D uncertain. The CDR3 totals 12 residues. V lost 1 base and J 8 bases, leaving 8 bases between the germline ends. Germline V CDR1 and CDR2: MDHEN, SYDVKM. Here the CDR3 reads CASSLSIQGYTF. The CDR3 nucleotides are TGTGCCAGCAGTTTATCAATTCAAGGCTACACCTTC.

This chain connects TRBV5-1 to TRBJ1-3; 8 bases match TRBD1. Looked up from germline, CDR1 is SGHRS and CDR2 is YFSETQ. The CDR3 covers 17 residues. The J segment lost 0 bases and the V segment lost 8 bases, leaving 13 bases of the junction unmatched. The CDR3 DNA reads as TGCGCCAGTAGCGGGGGGGGACAGGACCCCTCTGGAAACACCATATATTTT. This sequence encodes CASSGGGQDPSGNTIYF.

The chain carries TRBV5-1 and TRBJ2-2; possibly TRBD1 or TRBD2 for D (5 bases each). The CDR3 is made up of 15 amino acids. V was clipped by 6 bases and J by 4 bases, with 16 bases between them. Germline values: CDR1 SGHRS, CDR2 YFSETQ. CDR3 region: CASTSGPGLTGELFF. The CDR3 DNA follows: TGCGCCAGCACGTCGGGGCCAGGGCTCACCGGGGAGCTGTTTTTT.

This rearrangement joins TRBV18 to TRBJ2-7; a possible D gene is TRBD2 (6 bases). V was pared by 6 bases and J by 7 bases, with 16 bases between. The V gene's germline CDR1 is KGHSH and CDR2 LQKENI. The CDR3 covers 13 residues. CDR3: CASSPDVLAEQYF. In nucleotides, the CDR3 is TGTGCCAGCTCCCCCGACGTACTAGCAGAGCAGTACTTC. The full variable domain, its missing parts supplied by reference TRBV18 and TRBJ2-7, is NAGVMQNPRHLVRRRGQEARLRCSPMKGHSHVYWYRQLPEEGLKFMVYLQKENIIDESGMPKERFSAEFPKEGPSILRIQQVVRGDSAAYFCASSPDVLAEQYFGPGTRLTVT.

The J gene is TRBJ1-1, the V gene TRBV5-1, with 7 positions matching TRBD1. The CDR3 length is 14 residues. After removal of 3 bases from V and 0 bases from J, the junction contained 2 bases not matched to a gene. Germline values: CDR1 SGHRS, CDR2 YFSETQ. CDR3 nucleotides: TGCGCCAGCAGCTGGGACAGCCTGAACACTGAAGCTTTCTTT. This encodes CASSWDSLNTEAFF.

V and J are TRBV5-4 and TRBJ2-3; D is possibly TRBD1 (5 bases). CDR1 is SGHNT and CDR2 is YYREEE in the germline V gene (reference sequence). Deletions cut 4 bases from V and 3 bases from J, with 9 bases between. The CDR3 covers 13 residues. CDR3 amino acids: CASSRQPTDTQYF. As DNA, the CDR3 is TGTGCCAGCAGCAGACAGCCGACAGATACGCAGTATTTT.

V and J are TRBV30 and TRBJ1-5; D gene ambiguous. This CDR3 is built from 13 residues. Trimming removed 2 bases from V and 5 bases from J, with 10 bases in between. Germline-derived CDR1 and CDR2 are GTSNPN and SVGIG (reference sequence). CDR3 sequence (DNA): TGTGCCTGGAGTACTGGCCGGGATCAGCCCCAGCATTTT. Translation gives CAWSTGRDQPQHF.

V usage is TRBV5-6 and J usage is TRBJ2-7; D is ambiguous. CDR1 is SGHDT, CDR2 YYEEEE, per germline. Trimming removed 4 bases at V and 5 bases at J, with 10 bases between. The CDR3 is made up of 12 amino acids. In DNA form, the CDR3 reads TGTGCCAGCAGCCCCGGACGGGACGAGCAGTACTTC. This gives the protein CASSPGRDEQYF.

The rearrangement uses TRBV2 and TRBJ1-2, with D possibly matching TRBD1 (5 bases). The CDR3 runs 15 residues. V was trimmed by 6 bases and J by 9 bases, leaving 23 bases between them. Germline lookup yields CDR1 SNHLY and CDR2 FYNNEI. As DNA, the CDR3 is TGTGCCAGCAGAAAGACAGACTCCTTTCTTCACAGCTACACCTTC. Its translation: CASRKTDSFLHSYTF.

The chain is built from TRBV7-2 and TRBJ2-2; 11 bases fit TRBD1. Germline CDR1 is SGHTA and CDR2 is FQGNSA. The CDR3 spans 19 residues. V trimming: 9 bases; J trimming: 7 bases; junction bases outside the gene matches: 22. CDR3 sequence reads: CARTPGQGDYGTIDGELFF. DNA of the CDR3: TGTGCCAGGACCCCGGGACAGGGGGATTACGGGACAATTGACGGGGAGCTGTTTTTT.

This chain links TRBV18 with TRBJ1-2; D is perhaps TRBD1 (5 bases). The V end lost 1 base, the J end lost 4 bases, and 10 bases lay between the germline ends. The CDR3 runs 14 residues. Germline CDR1 is KGHSH and CDR2 is LQKENI. Here the CDR3 reads CASSPRSGGYGYTF. For the CDR3, the DNA is TGTGCCAGCTCACCACGGTCCGGGGGCTATGGCTACACCTTC.

The chain links TRBV5-1 to TRBJ1-1; TRBD1 aligns across 8 bases. The CDR3 sequence is 13 residues long. V shed 0 bases and J 7 bases; nucleotides not matched to a gene: 2. The germline V gene encodes CDR1 SGHRS and CDR2 YFSETQ. CDR3 DNA: TGCGCCAGCAGCTTGGAACAGGGGGGTGAAGCTTTCTTT. Translated: CASSLEQGGEAFF.

The J gene is TRBJ1-3, the V gene TRBV6-5; D perhaps matches TRBD1 (5 bases). This CDR3 has 16 residues. V was pared by 2 bases and J by 0 bases, with 11 bases between. Per germline, CDR1 MNHEY and CDR2 SVGAGI. CDR3 nucleotide sequence: TGTGCCAGCAGTTACGATGGGGGGAACTCTGGAAACACCATATATTTT. Its translation: CASSYDGGNSGNTIYF.

This clone was recorded once. The genes are TRBV5-1 and TRBJ2-1; 10 bases fit TRBD2. Germline loops: CDR1 SGHRS, CDR2 YFSETQ. V lost 0 bases to trimming and J lost 8 bases; unmatched junction nucleotides: 11. CDR3 length: 17 amino acids. The DNA for the CDR3 is TGCGCCAGCAGCTTGGGGCCGGCTAGCGGGAGAGGGGATGAGCAGTTCTTC. It is translated as CASSLGPASGRGDEQFF.